Below are 32 T cell receptor beta chains sequenced from a single sample in a study of shared clonotypes between healthy human individuals. Here immunoSEQ multiplex PCR was the method, and the copy in TCRdb shows in-frame clones only, minus some. The data hold a few million clones, with approximately 90% observed a single time. Material for sequencing was naive CD4+ T cells sorted from blood. Subset meaning: CD45RA+ positively selected. These receptor sequences come from a man younger than 30 in good health.

The chain is built from TRBV2 and TRBJ1-1; unclear D gene. The V and J ends lost 6 bases and 3 bases respectively, with 8 bases between them. The CDR3 contains 12 residues. Germline V gene data show CDR1 as SNHLY and CDR2 as FYNNEI. CDR3 sequence reads: CASRKTHTEAFF. In nucleotides, the CDR3 is TGTGCCAGCAGGAAAACCCACACTGAAGCTTTCTTT.

This sequence joins TRBV18 and TRBJ2-7; 7 bases align to TRBD2. The CDR3 loop spans 14 amino acids. Germline values: CDR1 KGHSH, CDR2 LQKENI. The J segment lost 0 bases and the V segment lost 5 bases, leaving 4 bases of the junction unmatched. The CDR3 here is CASSSGTTSYEQYF. CDR3 DNA sequence: TGTGCCAGCTCATCCGGGACTACCTCCTACGAGCAGTACTTC.

This chain joins TRBV6-1 and TRBJ2-1, with 8 bases lining up with TRBD2. The CDR3 is 14 residues long. Germline CDR1 is MNHNS and CDR2 is SASEGT. The trim removed 2 bases at V and 7 bases at J, leaving 4 bases unmatched. CDR3 DNA: TGTGCCAGCAGTGAAACCAGACTAGCGAATGAGCAGTTCTTC. Translating gives CASSETRLANEQFF.

J is TRBJ1-4 and V is TRBV5-5; possible D gene TRBD1, 5 bases. The CDR3 covers 16 residues. Trimming shortened V by 0 bases and J by 1 base, and 10 bases separated the two germline ends. Germline values: CDR1 SGHKS, CDR2 YYEKEE (reference sequence). The CDR3 nucleotides read TGTGCCAGCAGCTTGGCGCGGGGGGGAACTAATGAAAAACTGTTTTTT. It translates to CASSLARGGTNEKLFF.

This clone has just one count. The V gene is TRBV7-9, the J gene TRBJ1-6; 10 nucleotides align to TRBD1. This CDR3 is 14 amino acids long. Germline CDR1 and CDR2: SEHNR and FQNEAQ (reference sequence). The ends lost 5 bases at V and 7 bases at J; junction bases unmatched: 2. CDR3 sequence reads: CASSVDRGNSPLHF. CDR3 DNA: TGTGCCAGCAGCGTGGACAGGGGGAATTCACCCCTCCACTTT.

The chain recombines TRBV10-3 with TRBJ1-2; no firm D call. V gave up 0 bases and J gave up 5 bases, with 13 bases separating them. The CDR3 length is 15 residues. CDR1 and CDR2 from the germline V gene are ENHRY and SYGVKD. The DNA of the CDR3 is TGTGCCATCAGTGAGTCATCGGACGAGTATTATGGCTACACCTTC. As protein: CAISESSDEYYGYTF.

The V and J genes are TRBV27 and TRBJ1-4; no firm D call. Looked up from germline, CDR1 is MNHEY and CDR2 is SMNVEV (reference sequence). CDR3 size: 15 residues. The V end was cut by 4 bases, the J end by 8 bases, with 17 bases between. DNA for the CDR3: TGTGCCAGCAGTTCTCTCAGTGGCCAGATCGAAAAACTGTTTTTT. Its protein is CASSSLSGQIEKLFF.

The J gene is TRBJ2-7, the V gene TRBV7-2, with no clear D. The CDR3 consists of 15 residues. The V gene's germline CDR1 is SGHTA and CDR2 FQGNSA. Trimming cost V 5 bases and J 7 bases, with 21 bases left between them. CDR3 DNA: TGTGCCAGCAGCCCACGTGCCGGACGGTCAGAGGAGCAGTACTTC. Translating it yields CASSPRAGRSEEQYF.

The V call is TRBV7-2, the J call TRBJ2-7, with D maybe TRBD2 (6 bases). Trimming left V 3 bases short and J 7 bases short, with 16 bases between. Germline CDR1 and CDR2: SGHTA and FQGNSA. The CDR3 has 14 amino acids. The CDR3 region is CASSLSGPPREQYF. The CDR3 bases are TGTGCCAGCAGCTTGAGCGGGCCCCCCCGGGAGCAGTACTTC.

The CDR3 DNA reads as TGTGCCAGTAGTTCTAACCGGGCCCGGGGATCCTATAATTCACCCCTCCACTTT. It encodes CASSSNRARGSYNSPLHF. This chain uses TRBV19 with TRBJ1-6; D is ambiguous. The CDR3 spans 18 residues. CDR1 and CDR2 (germline): LNHDA, SQIVND (reference sequence). Trimming stripped 5 bases from V and 1 base from J, with 18 bases between.

The rearrangement joins TRBV10-2 to TRBJ2-7, with D perhaps TRBD1 (5 bases). V was shortened by 4 bases and J by 0 bases, with 31 bases between the two germline ends. This CDR3 is 21 amino acids long. CDR1 and CDR2 (germline): WSHSY, SAAADI. CDR3 sequence reads: CASSVNLVVGQGLKSSYEQYF. As DNA, the CDR3 is TGCGCCAGCAGTGTTAACCTGGTCGTGGGCCAGGGTCTGAAGAGCTCCTACGAGCAGTACTTC.

The rearrangement joins TRBV10-2 to TRBJ1-1, with D perhaps matching TRBD1 (5 bases). Trimming pared 4 bases from V and 4 bases from J, leaving 19 bases between. Germline assignment: CDR1 WSHSY and CDR2 SAAADI. The CDR3 runs 16 residues. The CDR3 DNA reads TGCGCCAGCAGTGGAGCGGGGGAAGTACGGGGCACTGAAGCTTTCTTT. Amino acid sequence: CASSGAGEVRGTEAFF.

This clone was seen only a few times. V and J are TRBV5-1 and TRBJ1-1; D is undetermined. The V gene's germline CDR1 is SGHRS and CDR2 YFSETQ. V lost 0 bases to trimming and J lost 3 bases, with 9 bases between them. CDR3 length: 14 amino acids. For the CDR3, the DNA is TGCGCCAGCAGCTTGGGGGGAACGGACACTGAAGCTTTCTTT. It is translated as CASSLGGTDTEAFF.

The chain uses TRBV5-1 and TRBJ2-3; 9 bases map to TRBD1. CDR3 length equals 14 residues. Per the germline V gene, CDR1 is SGHRS and CDR2 is YFSETQ. V shed 4 bases, J shed 4 bases, and the junction held 4 bases outside the gene matches. CDR3 amino acids: CASSNTGGADTQYF. DNA for the CDR3: TGCGCCAGCAGCAACACAGGGGGCGCAGATACGCAGTATTTT.

This chain links TRBV11-2 with TRBJ2-7; maybe TRBD1 (6 bases). This CDR3 has 14 residues. The V end lost 3 bases, the J end lost 0 bases, and 9 bases lay between the germline ends. Germline V gene lookup returns CDR1 SGHAT and CDR2 FQNNGV. DNA for the CDR3: TGTGCCAGCAGCTTCGACAGGAGCTCCTACGAGCAGTACTTC. It specifies CASSFDRSSYEQYF.

A single count supports this clone. The chain uses TRBV18 and TRBJ2-5; possibly TRBD1 for D (5 bases). The V end lost 1 base, the J end lost 5 bases, and 14 bases lay between the germline ends. Germline V lookup: CDR1 KGHSH, CDR2 LQKENI. The CDR3 has 15 residues. The CDR3 is CASSPLPANRETQYF. The CDR3 DNA sequence: TGTGCCAGCTCACCACTCCCCGCAAACAGGGAGACCCAGTACTTC.

V is TRBV25-1 and J is TRBJ2-5; possible D gene TRBD2, 5 bases. CDR1 MGHDK and CDR2 SYGVNS come from the germline V gene. Trimming stripped 0 bases from V and 7 bases from J, with 9 bases between. The CDR3 has 13 amino acids. The CDR3 protein is CASSEYTGRTQYF. As DNA, the CDR3 is TGTGCCAGCAGTGAATATACGGGGAGGACCCAGTACTTC.

This clone was picked up a small number of times. This chain links TRBV5-1 with TRBJ1-1; unclear D gene. V was cut by 4 bases and J by 0 bases, with 10 bases left in between. This CDR3 comprises 14 residues. The V gene's germline CDR1 is SGHRS and CDR2 YFSETQ. The CDR3 region has the DNA TGCGCCAGCAGCCGCTCGAGGATGAACACTGAAGCTTTCTTT. Translating it yields CASSRSRMNTEAFF. Full variable domain (outside the CDR3, taken from reference TRBV5-1 and TRBJ1-1): KAGVTQTPRYLIKTRGQQVTLSCSPISGHRSVSWYQQTPGQGLQFLFEYFSETQRNKGNFPGRFSGRQFSNSRSEMNVSTLELGDSALYLCASSRSRMNTEAFFGQGTRLTVV.

The chain links TRBV27 to TRBJ2-5, with TRBD2 matching over 7 bases. With V trimmed by 2 bases and J by 5 bases, 11 bases remained unmatched. Germline CDR1 MNHEY, CDR2 SMNVEV (reference sequence). The CDR3 is made up of 16 amino acids. For the CDR3, the DNA is TGTGCCAGCAGTTTACCCCGGGGGAGGGCCGGGGAGACCCAGTACTTC. Its translation is CASSLPRGRAGETQYF.

The rearrangement links TRBV11-2 to TRBJ2-1; no clear D gene. V was shortened by 6 bases and J by 6 bases, with 12 bases between the two germline ends. This CDR3 region has 13 residues. Germline values: CDR1 SGHAT, CDR2 FQNNGV. CDR3 sequence reads: CASRTRNTNEQFF. Here the CDR3 DNA reads TGTGCCAGCAGAACCCGGAATACCAATGAGCAGTTCTTC.

This clone has a single count. The chain uses TRBV5-6 and TRBJ2-1; D uncertain. Germline V CDR1 and CDR2: SGHDT, YYEEEE. Trimming left V 3 bases short and J 7 bases short, with 11 bases between. The CDR3 is 13 amino acids. DNA of the CDR3: TGTGCCAGCAGCTCTGGCCCCCCAAATGAGCAGTTCTTC. Translating gives CASSSGPPNEQFF.

J is TRBJ2-7 and V is TRBV30; D unresolved. CDR1 and CDR2 (germline): GTSNPN, SVGIG (reference sequence). With 2 bases removed from V and 6 bases from J, the gap between germline ends came to 8 bases. This CDR3 is 11 amino acids long. CDR3 nucleotide sequence: TGTGCCTGGAGTTCCTCCGTCGAGCAGTACTTC. This sequence encodes CAWSSSVEQYF.

The V gene is TRBV19, the J gene TRBJ2-3, with a tentative D call TRBD2 (5 bases). The ends were cut back, 9 bases at V and 5 bases at J, with 27 bases in the middle. Germline V gene sequence: CDR1 LNHDA, CDR2 SQIVND (reference sequence). This CDR3 spans 17 amino acids. CDR3 residues: CASRRSGISRREDTQYF. The CDR3, as DNA: TGTGCCAGCCGGAGGTCGGGGATTAGCCGTAGGGAAGATACGCAGTATTTT. The entire variable domain, with the rest obtained from reference TRBV19 and TRBJ2-3, is as follows: DGGITQSPKYLFRKEGQNVTLSCEQNLNHDAMYWYRQDPGQGLRLIYYSQIVNDFQKGDIAEGYSVSREKKESFPLTVTSAQKNPTAFYLCASRRSGISRREDTQYFGPGTRLTVL.

A single count supports this clone. This same CDR3 is encoded by further DNA sequences in the sample. This chain uses TRBV18 with TRBJ2-7; possibly TRBD1 for D (7 bases). The V gene's germline CDR1 is KGHSH and CDR2 LQKENI. The CDR3 is 14 residues long. Trimming pared 3 bases from V and 1 base from J, leaving 10 bases between. CDR3 amino acids: CASSPTGTSYEQYF. CDR3 nucleotides: TGTGCCAGCTCACCGACAGGGACTTCCTACGAGCAGTACTTC. Together with reference TRBV18 and TRBJ2-7, the CDR3 gives the full variable domain: NAGVMQNPRHLVRRRGQEARLRCSPMKGHSHVYWYRQLPEEGLKFMVYLQKENIIDESGMPKERFSAEFPKEGPSILRIQQVVRGDSAAYFCASSPTGTSYEQYFGPGTRLTVT.

Of note for this clone: The sample contains more than one DNA sequence encoding this CDR3. The chain uses TRBV28 and TRBJ1-5; no clear D. CDR1 is MDHEN and CDR2 is SYDVKM in the germline V gene. The CDR3 runs to 14 residues. V lost 3 bases and J 0 bases, leaving 6 bases between the germline ends. The CDR3 loop is CASSLSVSNQPQHF. The CDR3 nucleotides read TGTGCCAGCAGTTTGTCCGTTAGCAATCAGCCCCAGCATTTT.

Turning to this clone: Other DNA sequences in this sample translate to the same CDR3. The V gene is TRBV6-6, the J gene TRBJ1-3, with TRBD1 matching over 8 bases. The germline V gene encodes CDR1 MNHNY and CDR2 SVGAGI (reference sequence). The CDR3 has 15 amino acids. V shed 2 bases, J shed 1 base, and the junction held 1 base outside the gene matches. The CDR3 reads CASSYGQGSGNTIYF. The DNA for the CDR3 is TGTGCCAGCAGTTACGGACAGGGATCTGGAAACACCATATATTTT.

This clone was recorded once. The chain carries TRBV21-1 and TRBJ2-7. TRBV21-1 is reported as a pseudogene. CDR3 size: 16 residues. CDR3 protein: CARRRQRYEGKSEQYF. The CDR3 bases are TGTGCCAGGAGGAGACAGCGGTACGAGGGAAAGAGCGAGCAGTACTTC.

This chain connects TRBV5-1 to TRBJ2-7; 7 bases line up with TRBD1. Trimming cost V 3 bases and J 5 bases; bases outside gene matches: 8. The germline CDR1 and CDR2 sequences are SGHRS and YFSETQ. The CDR3 is made up of 14 amino acids. CDR3 residues: CASSSQGLRHEQYF. CDR3 nucleotides: TGCGCCAGCAGCTCACAGGGGTTGAGGCACGAGCAGTACTTC.

There are a few counts of this clone. The rearrangement joins TRBV9 to TRBJ1-4, with TRBD1 matching 7 bases. The CDR3 consists of 14 residues. Germline CDR1 is SGDLS and CDR2 is YYNGEE. With V trimmed by 4 bases and J by 6 bases, 6 bases remained unmatched. The CDR3 nucleotides are TGTGCCAGCAGCCACCGGGACAGCCATGAAAAACTGTTTTTT. This encodes CASSHRDSHEKLFF.

The gene calls are TRBV5-1 and TRBJ2-7; the D gene is possibly TRBD1 (6 bases). Germline-derived CDR1 and CDR2 are SGHRS and YFSETQ. Trimming shortened V by 4 bases and J by 3 bases, and 14 bases separated the two germline ends. The CDR3 contains 14 residues. The CDR3 protein is CASSILTGDYEQYF. The CDR3 DNA reads TGCGCCAGCAGCATCCTGACAGGTGACTACGAGCAGTACTTC.

Comments on this clone: The identical CDR3 is also encoded by other nucleotide sequences in the sample. This CDR3 reads CASSPSGETQYF. The CDR3 DNA is TGTGCCAGCTCACCAAGTGGCGAGACCCAGTACTTC. The gene calls are TRBV18 and TRBJ2-5; D remains ambiguous. Trimming pared 2 bases from V and 5 bases from J, leaving 6 bases between. Germline lookup yields CDR1 KGHSH and CDR2 LQKENI. The length of the CDR3 is 12 residues.

V and J are TRBV20-1 and TRBJ2-5, with D uncertain. V was clipped by 6 bases and J by 5 bases, with 10 bases between them. The CDR3 extends over 11 amino acids. Germline V CDR1 and CDR2: DFQATT, SNEGSKA (reference sequence). The CDR3 protein is CSAASPETQYF. In nucleotides, the CDR3 is TGCAGTGCGGCGAGCCCCGAGACCCAGTACTTC.